One sample yielded the 2 T cell receptor beta chains listed below, sequenced in a study of blood T cell repertoires in COVID-19. Here immunoSEQ multiplex PCR was the method, and the copy in TCRdb shows in-frame clones only, minus some. The sample has about 190,000 clones; 70% to 85% are singletons. The sample consisted of PBMCs or T cells enriched from blood (not recorded which). The receptors originated from a woman in her twenties or thirties who had recovered from COVID-19.

The V call is TRBV5-1, the J call TRBJ2-7; 10 nucleotides line up with TRBD1. J gave up 3 bases and V 4 bases, and 4 bases lay outside the gene matches. The CDR3 has 14 amino acids. Germline V gene sequence: CDR1 SGHRS, CDR2 YFSETQ. CDR3 sequence: CASSPGTGDYEQYV. CDR3 nucleotide sequence: TGCGCCAGCAGCCCGGGGACAGGGGACTACGAGCAGTACGTC.

The rearrangement joins TRBV6-5 to TRBJ2-2, with D possibly TRBD1 on 6 matching bases. CDR3 length: 13 residues. Germline V gives CDR1 MNHEY, CDR2 SVGAGI. Trimming stripped 9 bases from V and 1 base from J, with 9 bases between. The CDR3: CARQDRNTGELFF. The CDR3 DNA follows: TGTGCCAGGCAGGACAGGAACACCGGGGAGCTGTTTTTT.